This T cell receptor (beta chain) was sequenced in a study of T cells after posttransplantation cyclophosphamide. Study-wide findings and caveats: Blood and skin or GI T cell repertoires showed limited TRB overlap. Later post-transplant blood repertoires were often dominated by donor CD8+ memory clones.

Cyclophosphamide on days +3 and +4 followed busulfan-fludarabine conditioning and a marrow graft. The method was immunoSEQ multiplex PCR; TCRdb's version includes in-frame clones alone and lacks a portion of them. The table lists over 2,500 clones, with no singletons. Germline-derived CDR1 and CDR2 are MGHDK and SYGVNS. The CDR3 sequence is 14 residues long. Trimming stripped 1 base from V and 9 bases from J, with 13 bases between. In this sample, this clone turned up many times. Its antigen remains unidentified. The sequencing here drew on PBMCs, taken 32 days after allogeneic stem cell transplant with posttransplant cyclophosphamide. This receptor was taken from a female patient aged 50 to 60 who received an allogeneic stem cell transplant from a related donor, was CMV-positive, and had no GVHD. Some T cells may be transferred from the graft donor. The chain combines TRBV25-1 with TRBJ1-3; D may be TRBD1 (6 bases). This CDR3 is CASSESHRVGTIYF. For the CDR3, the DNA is TGTGCCAGCAGTGAATCCCACAGGGTGGGCACCATATATTTT.